Each of the 20 T cell receptor beta chains below was sequenced from the same sample in a study of T cell repertoires in cytomegalovirus infection. Via MiXCR, TCRdb re-called the reads, giving one row per CDR3 protein. The sample holds 250,000 or so distinct CDR3 sequences, about 18% seen once. The sample comprised CD8+ T cells from PBMCs. These receptors all stem from a human donor in good health (CMV status not recorded). Some clones in this sample may be carry-over from other donors' samples.

V gene TRBV5-1 combines with J gene TRBJ1-5, with no clear D. V was trimmed by 0 bases and J by 8 bases, leaving 6 bases between them. Germline V gene data show CDR1 as SGHRS and CDR2 as YFSETQ. The CDR3 is made up of 12 amino acids. The CDR3 region is CASSLEGKPQHF. The CDR3 nucleotides are TGCGCCAGCAGCTTGGAGGGCAAGCCCCAGCATTTT.

The gene calls are TRBV9 and TRBJ2-7; TRBD2 matches at 14 bases. The germline V gene has CDR1 SGDLS and CDR2 YYNGEE. CDR3 length: 19 amino acids. Losses at the gene ends were 4 bases for V and 5 bases for J; bases not matched to a gene: 17. CDR3 sequence (DNA): TGTGCCAGCAGCCATCCCGGGACTAGCGGGGGCCCAGAGTGGCACGAGCAGTACTTC. Translated: CASSHPGTSGGPEWHEQYF.

CDR3 amino acids: CASSSFSWGASYNEQFF. The CDR3 DNA reads as TGTGCCAGCAGTTCATTTTCCTGGGGGGCGTCCTACAATGAGCAGTTCTTC. This sequence joins TRBV28 and TRBJ2-1, with D tentatively TRBD1 or TRBD2 (6 bases each). This CDR3 has 17 amino acids. The V gene lost 4 bases and the J gene lost 1 base, with 17 bases spanning the gap. The germline gives CDR1 MDHEN, CDR2 SYDVKM.

At least ten counts were recorded for this clonotype. V usage is TRBV3-1 and J usage is TRBJ2-7, with 8 bases lining up with TRBD1. J lost 5 bases, V lost 0 bases, and 6 bases had no gene match. Per germline, CDR1 LGHDT and CDR2 YNNKEL (reference sequence). The CDR3 consists of 15 residues. The chain's CDR3 is CASSQEGDRMNEQYF. In nucleotides, the CDR3 is TGTGCCAGCAGCCAAGAAGGGGACAGGATGAACGAGCAGTACTTC.

The V gene is TRBV15, the J gene TRBJ2-6; D possibly corresponds to TRBD1 (5 bases). The CDR3 runs 16 residues. V shed 3 bases and J shed 4 bases, with 13 bases lying between them. Germline V gene lookup returns CDR1 LNHNV and CDR2 YYDKDF (reference sequence). The CDR3 DNA is TGTGCCACCAGCAGGGTGCGACAGCCCGGGGCCAACGTCCTGACTTTC. It codes for CATSRVRQPGANVLTF.

The chain employs TRBV10-3 and TRBJ1-2; D is unclear. Germline V gives CDR1 ENHRY, CDR2 SYGVKD. The CDR3 has 12 residues. V was pared by 10 bases and J by 6 bases, with 15 bases between. CDR3 coding DNA: TGTGCCACCGAAACTCGAGAAAATGGCTACACCTTC. Translating it yields CATETRENGYTF.

This clonotype was observed many times. The J gene is TRBJ1-1, the V gene TRBV11-2, with unresolved D. V dropped 0 bases and J dropped 0 bases, with 11 bases sitting between them. Per germline, CDR1 SGHAT and CDR2 FQNNGV. CDR3 length equals 16 residues. The CDR3 nucleotides read TGTGCCAGCAGCTTAGATGTCTACTTTATGAACACTGAAGCTTTCTTT. Translating gives CASSLDVYFMNTEAFF. Looking up the rest from reference TRBV11-2 and TRBJ1-1 gives the full variable domain: EAGVAQSPRYKIIEKRQSVAFWCNPISGHATLYWYQQILGQGPKLLIQFQNNGVVDDSQLPKDRFSAERLKGVDSTLKIQPAKLEDSAVYLCASSLDVYFMNTEAFFGQGTRLTVV.

The CDR3 bases are TGTGCCAGCAGCCAAGAGAACAGTATCTACGAGCAGTACTTC. Protein sequence: CASSQENSIYEQYF. J is TRBJ2-7 and V is TRBV14; D is undetermined. The length of the CDR3 is 14 residues. The germline V gene has CDR1 SGHDN and CDR2 FVKESK. Trimming left V 0 bases short and J 3 bases short, with 9 bases between.

This clonotype has a handful of counts. The chain couples TRBV28 to TRBJ2-6; 9 bases agree with TRBD1. The CDR3 covers 18 residues. V was pared by 6 bases and J by 1 base, with 10 bases of the junction left unmatched. Germline values: CDR1 MDHEN, CDR2 SYDVKM. CDR3: CASSLSGTGPSGANVLTF. CDR3 DNA: TGTGCCAGCAGCCTGTCCGGGACAGGGCCATCTGGGGCCAACGTCCTGACTTTC. Complete variable domain (other parts from reference TRBV28 and TRBJ2-6): DVKVTQSSRYLVKRTGEKVFLECVQDMDHENMFWYRQDPGLGLRLIYFSYDVKMKEKGDIPEGYSVSREKKERFSLILESASTNQTSMYLCASSLSGTGPSGANVLTFGAGSRLTVL.

This clonotype was detected ten times or more. The chain is built from TRBV7-9 and TRBJ2-5; TRBD1 agrees at 8 bases. Looked up from germline, CDR1 is SEHNR and CDR2 is FQNEAQ (reference sequence). The CDR3 is 14 residues long. Trimming cost V 5 bases and J 4 bases; bases outside gene matches: 6. The CDR3 spells CASSPWTGRETQYF. The DNA of the CDR3 is TGTGCCAGCAGCCCGTGGACAGGGCGAGAGACCCAGTACTTC.

This chain connects TRBV29-1 to TRBJ1-1; the match to TRBD1 covers 7 bases. With 4 bases clipped from V and 2 bases from J, the junction kept 10 bases outside the gene matches. Germline V gene lookup returns CDR1 SQVTM and CDR2 ANQGSEA. There are 15 residues in the CDR3. The CDR3 here is CSVVPLHRGNTEAFF. The DNA of the CDR3 is TGCAGCGTTGTACCCCTCCACAGGGGTAACACTGAAGCTTTCTTT.

The chain links TRBV27 to TRBJ2-1, with 15 bases lining up with TRBD2. Losses at the gene ends were 4 bases for V and 8 bases for J; bases not matched to a gene: 9. Germline V lookup: CDR1 MNHEY, CDR2 SMNVEV (reference sequence). The CDR3 contains 17 residues. The chain's CDR3 is CASSSYPGLAGGDEQFF. The CDR3 nucleotides are TGTGCCAGCAGTTCCTATCCGGGACTAGCGGGGGGCGATGAGCAGTTCTTC.

This clonotype was seen repeatedly, ten times or more. V gene TRBV7-2 combines with J gene TRBJ2-7; D unclear. CDR3 size: 16 residues. Trimming took 5 bases from V and 0 from J, leaving 17 bases between them. Germline assignment: CDR1 SGHTA and CDR2 FQGNSA. CDR3 amino acids: CASSTFDGPNSYEQYF. CDR3 in DNA: TGTGCCAGCAGCACCTTCGACGGACCCAACTCCTACGAGCAGTACTTC.

The rearrangement links TRBV27 to TRBJ1-2; perhaps TRBD1 as D (5 bases). CDR1 is MNHEY and CDR2 is SMNVEV in the germline V gene (reference sequence). The CDR3 has 12 amino acids. Trimming removed 4 bases at V and 7 bases at J, with 10 bases between. The CDR3 spells CASSSAGFGYTF. CDR3 nucleotide sequence: TGTGCCAGCAGTTCTGCAGGGTTTGGCTACACCTTC.

The CDR3 here is CSASPSGFTDTQYF. The CDR3 coding sequence is TGCAGTGCTAGTCCTAGCGGCTTCACAGATACGCAGTATTTT. The chain combines TRBV20-1 with TRBJ2-3; the match to TRBD2 covers 7 bases. Germline CDR1 DFQATT, CDR2 SNEGSKA (reference sequence). The CDR3 runs 14 residues. V trimming: 3 bases; J trimming: 2 bases; junction bases outside the gene matches: 5.

The genes are TRBV4-3 and TRBJ1-1, with 8 bases fitting TRBD1. V trimming: 4 bases; J trimming: 4 bases; junction bases outside the gene matches: 14. The germline V gene encodes CDR1 LGHNA and CDR2 YSLEER. The CDR3 has 17 amino acids. CDR3 nucleotides: TGCGCCAGCAGCCCTGGGACAGGAGACCCCCGGGGCACTGAAGCTTTCTTT. Its translation: CASSPGTGDPRGTEAFF.

J is TRBJ2-7 and V is TRBV12-5; D gene unclear. The CDR3 is 12 residues long. The V and J ends lost 1 base and 3 bases respectively, with 4 bases between them. CDR1 is LGHNT and CDR2 is FRNRAP in the germline V gene. CDR3 sequence: CASGLGLYEQYF. DNA for the CDR3: TGTGCTAGTGGTTTGGGACTCTACGAGCAGTACTTC. The complete variable domain, with remaining parts taken from reference TRBV12-5 and TRBJ2-7, reads DARVTQTPRHKVTEMGQEVTMRCQPILGHNTVFWYRQTMMQGLELLAYFRNRAPLDDSGMPKDRFSAEMPDATLATLKIQPSEPRDSAVYFCASGLGLYEQYFGPGTRLTVT.

The table lists this clonotype with a few counts. The rearrangement links TRBV2 to TRBJ1-5, with D perhaps TRBD1 (5 bases). Trimming removed 6 bases from V and 1 base from J, with 13 bases in between. CDR3 length equals 15 residues. Looked up from germline, CDR1 is SNHLY and CDR2 is FYNNEI. The CDR3 DNA reads TGTGCCAGCAGATTCGGTGGGGGGAGCAATCAGCCCCAGCATTTT. Its translation is CASRFGGGSNQPQHF.

The chain joins TRBV4-2 to TRBJ1-1; D not certain. Germline loops: CDR1 LGHNA, CDR2 YNFKEQ. Between the trimmed V and J ends, which lost 1 base and 0 bases, there was a span of 9 bases. There are 15 residues in the CDR3. DNA of the CDR3: TGTGCCAGCAGCCAAGCGCGGGGATTGAACACTGAAGCTTTCTTT. The encoded protein is CASSQARGLNTEAFF.

In regard to this clonotype: Since a much larger clone is just one base distant, this may be a read error. V gene TRBV11-2 combines with J gene TRBJ1-1; D might be TRBD1 (5 bases). V dropped 5 bases and J dropped 1 base, with 17 bases sitting between them. CDR1 and CDR2 from the germline V gene are SGHAT and FQNNGV. CDR3 length equals 16 residues. The CDR3 DNA reads as TGTGCCAGCAGCCCCGGTCTGGGGCAGTGGAACACTGAAGCTTTCTTT. Amino acids: CASSPGLGQWNTEAFF.